A single sample is the source of the 28 T cell receptor beta chains below, sequenced in a study of technical replicates of blood from a handful of donors. The repertoire was sequenced with immunoSEQ multiplex PCR; TCRdb's copy has only in-frame clones and lacks some. This table has about 71,000 clones, roughly 96% appearing once. The sample taken for sequencing was T cells isolated from PBMCs. These receptors were taken from a human donor in good health.

The V and J genes are TRBV11-2 and TRBJ1-4; the D is unclear. The germline V and J ends were trimmed by 1 base and 8 bases, with 8 bases remaining between them. CDR1 is SGHAT and CDR2 is FQNNGV in the germline V gene. This CDR3 is built from 13 residues. The CDR3 nucleotides are TGTGCCAGCAGCTTAGTCCCAGAAGAAAAACTGTTTTTT. Translating gives CASSLVPEEKLFF.

A single count supports this clone. The J gene is TRBJ2-5, the V gene TRBV6-6; weak D call: TRBD2 (5 bases). In germline, CDR1 is MNHNY, CDR2 SVGAGI (reference sequence). V lost 5 bases to trimming and J lost 5 bases, with 15 bases between them. CDR3 length equals 14 residues. This CDR3 is CASSPWGEAETQYF. CDR3 nucleotide sequence: TGTGCCAGCAGTCCCTGGGGAGAGGCCGAGACCCAGTACTTC.

Points on this clone: The DNA is left out, because the CDR3 cannot be placed on it with certainty; the CDR3 is given as TCRdb lists it. This chain links TRBV12-2 with TRBJ1-1; the table assigns TRBD1, which was not confirmed against the DNA. TRBV12-2 is a recognized pseudogene. The CDR3 adds up to 13 amino acids, both ends counted. This CDR3 is CASRWGQGTEAFF.

V usage is TRBV5-1 and J usage is TRBJ2-2; the match to TRBD2 covers 11 bases. Trimming cost V 6 bases and J 6 bases; bases outside gene matches: 16. The CDR3 covers 18 residues. CDR1 SGHRS and CDR2 YFSETQ come from the germline V gene. DNA of the CDR3: TGCGCCAGCACCGAGATGATCCTAGCGGGGGGCTCCGCCGGGGAGCTGTTTTTT. This codes for CASTEMILAGGSAGELFF.

This chain joins TRBV5-1 and TRBJ1-2; D is unclear. This CDR3 is 14 amino acids long. V was pared by 0 bases and J by 4 bases, with 10 bases between. Germline V gene data show CDR1 as SGHRS and CDR2 as YFSETQ. The CDR3 bases are TGCGCCAGCAGCTTGGAACCCGCCGGCTATGGCTACACCTTC. Its translation is CASSLEPAGYGYTF.

This clone was observed once. The chain recombines TRBV11-2 with TRBJ2-7; tentative D call: TRBD1 (5 bases). Germline V gene sequence: CDR1 SGHAT, CDR2 FQNNGV. The CDR3 spans 13 residues. Trimming shortened V by 4 bases and J by 2 bases, and 9 bases separated the two germline ends. The CDR3 coding sequence is TGTGCCAGCAGCTACTCGACAGCCTACGAGCAGTACTTC. This encodes CASSYSTAYEQYF.

This rearrangement joins TRBV27 to TRBJ1-4, with a tentative D call TRBD1 (5 bases). In germline, CDR1 is MNHEY, CDR2 SMNVEV (reference sequence). The CDR3 length is 15 residues. Trimming shortened V by 4 bases and J by 3 bases, and 12 bases separated the two germline ends. The CDR3 bases are TGTGCCAGCAGTTCTCAGGGTTTTGCTAATGAAAAACTGTTTTTT. Protein: CASSSQGFANEKLFF.

The chain employs TRBV7-6 and TRBJ2-1; D is possibly TRBD2 (6 bases). CDR3 size: 16 residues. Germline V gives CDR1 SGHVS, CDR2 FNYEAQ. V was shortened by 3 bases and J by 3 bases, with 15 bases between the two germline ends. CDR3 coding DNA: TGTGCCAGCAGCTTCGAACCCGGGAGTCGCTACAATGAGCAGTTCTTC. This codes for CASSFEPGSRYNEQFF.

The genes are TRBV18 and TRBJ1-3, with unresolved D. This CDR3 is built from 15 residues. Trimming stripped 0 bases from V and 2 bases from J, with 8 bases between. The germline V gene encodes CDR1 KGHSH and CDR2 LQKENI. The CDR3 loop reads CASSPPSRTGNTIYF. The CDR3 DNA follows: TGTGCCAGCTCACCACCGTCCCGTACTGGAAACACCATATATTTT. Supplemented by reference TRBV18 and TRBJ1-3, the full variable domain reads NAGVMQNPRHLVRRRGQEARLRCSPMKGHSHVYWYRQLPEEGLKFMVYLQKENIIDESGMPKERFSAEFPKEGPSILRIQQVVRGDSAAYFCASSPPSRTGNTIYFGEGSWLTVV.

The chain couples TRBV28 to TRBJ2-2, with 9 positions matching TRBD2. Germline-derived CDR1 and CDR2 are MDHEN and SYDVKM. There are 17 residues in the CDR3. J gave up 0 bases and V 4 bases, and 6 bases lay outside the gene matches. The CDR3 protein is CASSSPASGANTGELFF. The CDR3 DNA is TGTGCCAGCAGTTCCCCGGCTAGCGGGGCGAACACCGGGGAGCTGTTTTTT.

The rearrangement joins TRBV18 to TRBJ1-5; D not certain. V lost 3 bases to trimming and J lost 4 bases, with 7 bases between them. Germline V lookup: CDR1 KGHSH, CDR2 LQKENI. The CDR3 sequence is 13 residues long. The CDR3 here is CASSPTNNQPQHF. The CDR3 coding sequence is TGTGCCAGCTCACCGACTAATAATCAGCCCCAGCATTTT.

In this sample, this clone turned up once. This chain connects TRBV29-1 to TRBJ1-1, with D perhaps matching TRBD1 (5 bases). Trimming stripped 3 bases from V and 0 bases from J, with 8 bases between. The CDR3 spans 13 residues. The V gene's germline CDR1 is SQVTM and CDR2 ANQGSEA. CDR3 sequence: CSVEPGMNTEAFF. The CDR3 coding sequence is TGCAGCGTTGAGCCAGGGATGAACACTGAAGCTTTCTTT. The variable domain in full, with the rest retrieved from reference TRBV29-1 and TRBJ1-1, is SAVISQKPSRDICQRGTSLTIQCQVDSQVTMMFWYRQQPGQSLTLIATANQGSEATYESGFVIDKFPISRPNLTFSTLTVSNMSPEDSSIYLCSVEPGMNTEAFFGQGTRLTVV.

The chain is built from TRBV27 and TRBJ2-7; maybe TRBD1 (6 bases). The germline V gene has CDR1 MNHEY and CDR2 SMNVEV (reference sequence). The CDR3 totals 17 residues. The V and J ends lost 0 bases and 2 bases respectively, with 17 bases between them. CDR3 loop: CASSLSRSSAGAYEQYF. The CDR3, as DNA: TGTGCCAGCAGTTTATCGAGAAGCTCGGCAGGGGCCTACGAGCAGTACTTC.

V and J are TRBV18 and TRBJ1-1; a possible D gene is TRBD1 (5 bases). The CDR3 has 16 residues. Trimming removed 3 bases at V and 4 bases at J, with 18 bases between. Germline CDR1 and CDR2: KGHSH and LQKENI. DNA of the CDR3: TGTGCCAGCTCACCCACCTGGGGGGGTGGGAGCACTGAAGCTTTCTTT. It is translated as CASSPTWGGGSTEAFF.

CDR3 residues: CASSVLWSSYEQYF. For the CDR3, the DNA is TGTGCCAGCAGTGTGTTATGGAGCTCCTACGAGCAGTACTTC. This chain uses TRBV6-1 with TRBJ2-7, with D unresolved. This CDR3 contains 14 residues. Germline assignment: CDR1 MNHNS and CDR2 SASEGT. Trimming took off 4 bases at V and 0 bases at J, with 10 bases between the two ends.

This chain joins TRBV4-2 and TRBJ1-5, with D possibly being TRBD1 (6 bases). The germline gives CDR1 LGHNA, CDR2 YNFKEQ. The CDR3 is 15 residues long. Trimming cost V 0 bases and J 5 bases, with 11 bases left between them. The CDR3 DNA reads as TGTGCCAGCAGCCAAGATAACGGACAGCATCAGCCCCAGCATTTT. Translated, it gives CASSQDNGQHQPQHF.

The chain employs TRBV11-1 and TRBJ2-2; 9 nucleotides line up with TRBD1. The CDR3 has 15 residues. The V gene's germline CDR1 is SGHAT and CDR2 FQDESV (reference sequence). The V and J ends lost 5 bases and 6 bases, in that order; junction bases with no gene match: 7. The DNA of the CDR3 is TGTGCCAGCAGCCCACAGGGGGCCAGGTCCGGGGAGCTGTTTTTT. It yields the protein CASSPQGARSGELFF. Looking up the rest from reference TRBV11-1 and TRBJ2-2 gives the full variable domain: EAEVAQSPRYKITEKSQAVAFWCDPISGHATLYWYRQILGQGPELLVQFQDESVVDDSQLPKDRFSAERLKGVDSTLKIQPAELGDSAMYLCASSPQGARSGELFFGEGSRLTVL.

The count of this clone is one. The chain recombines TRBV13 with TRBJ2-7, with 7 positions matching TRBD1. V was clipped by 5 bases and J by 2 bases; unmatched bases: 6. The CDR3 has 14 residues. The germline CDR1 and CDR2 sequences are PRHDT and FYEKMQ (reference sequence). The CDR3 reads CASSPSGTAYEQYF. Here the CDR3 DNA reads TGTGCCAGCAGCCCCAGTGGGACAGCCTACGAGCAGTACTTC.

This rearrangement joins TRBV6-1 to TRBJ1-1; D ambiguous. The CDR3 loop spans 12 amino acids. V was trimmed by 6 bases and J by 4 bases, leaving 9 bases between them. Germline CDR1 reads MNHNS; CDR2 reads SASEGT. The CDR3 loop reads CASSPLSTEAFF. CDR3 bases: TGTGCCAGCAGCCCCCTTAGCACTGAAGCTTTCTTT.

This rearrangement joins TRBV30 to TRBJ1-4, with a tentative D call TRBD1 (6 bases). The CDR3 loop spans 14 amino acids. The ends were cut back, 2 bases at V and 7 bases at J, with 14 bases in the middle. CDR1 is GTSNPN and CDR2 is SVGIG in the germline V gene (reference sequence). This chain's CDR3 is CAWSTTGGTEKLFF. CDR3 in DNA: TGTGCCTGGAGTACGACAGGTGGGACTGAAAAACTGTTTTTT.

The V call is TRBV27, the J call TRBJ2-7, with TRBD2 as a possible D gene (6 bases). CDR1 is MNHEY and CDR2 is SMNVEV in the germline V gene (reference sequence). Deletions cut 3 bases from V and 2 bases from J, with 14 bases between. The CDR3 has 15 residues. CDR3 sequence (DNA): TGTGCCAGCAGTTTCGGAGGGACCTCCACCTACGAGCAGTACTTC. Translated: CASSFGGTSTYEQYF.

This sequence joins TRBV10-3 and TRBJ2-1; 7 bases map to TRBD1. The CDR3 is 16 residues long. V lost 6 bases, J lost 5 bases, and 13 bases stayed unmatched. Looked up from germline, CDR1 is ENHRY and CDR2 is SYGVKD. CDR3 bases: TGTGCCATCAGACCAACCGGGACAGATAGTAACAATGAGCAGTTCTTC. Translated, it gives CAIRPTGTDSNNEQFF.

The chain joins TRBV29-1 to TRBJ2-3, with 12 bases matching TRBD2. The V gene end was trimmed by 3 bases and the J gene end by 3 bases; junction bases not matched to a gene: 16. The CDR3 loop spans 19 amino acids. Germline values: CDR1 SQVTM, CDR2 ANQGSEA. The CDR3 region is CSVEVRELTSGRVTDTQYF. The DNA for the CDR3 is TGCAGCGTTGAGGTGAGGGAATTGACTAGCGGGAGAGTGACAGATACGCAGTATTTT.

J is TRBJ2-3 and V is TRBV2, with D perhaps matching TRBD1 (6 bases). The germline V gene has CDR1 SNHLY and CDR2 FYNNEI. The CDR3 is 14 residues long. V was trimmed by 5 bases and J by 0 bases, leaving 9 bases between them. The CDR3 DNA reads as TGTGCCAGCAGTCGACAGGTTAGCACAGATACGCAGTATTTT. Translated: CASSRQVSTDTQYF.

The chain joins TRBV6-5 to TRBJ2-7; D perhaps matches TRBD2 (6 bases). Between the trimmed V and J ends, which lost 2 bases and 5 bases, there was a span of 19 bases. CDR1 is MNHEY and CDR2 is SVGAGI in the germline V gene. The CDR3 spans 16 residues. Here the CDR3 reads CASSYRPGGTRDEQYF. The CDR3 coding sequence is TGTGCCAGCAGTTACCGTCCCGGGGGAACGCGGGACGAGCAGTACTTC.

The rearrangement links TRBV19 to TRBJ2-3; TRBD2 agrees at 8 bases. The CDR3 totals 16 residues. V shed 7 bases, J shed 2 bases, and the junction held 11 bases outside the gene matches. The V gene's germline CDR1 is LNHDA and CDR2 SQIVND (reference sequence). The CDR3 loop is CASTSLTGGSTDTQYF. The DNA for the CDR3 is TGTGCCAGTACCTCTCTAACGGGGGGGTCCACAGATACGCAGTATTTT.

The chain uses TRBV2 and TRBJ2-1; tentative D call: TRBD2 (5 bases). Trimming cost V 2 bases and J 6 bases, with 14 bases left between them. Germline V gives CDR1 SNHLY, CDR2 FYNNEI. The CDR3 extends over 15 amino acids. In nucleotides, the CDR3 is TGTGCCAGCAGTGAATCGGTACTAGGGTTCAATGAGCAGTTCTTC. Its translation: CASSESVLGFNEQFF.

This rearrangement joins TRBV4-1 to TRBJ1-1; a weak D match, TRBD1 (6 bases). The CDR3 runs 13 residues. V was clipped by 1 base and J by 6 bases, with 9 bases between them. Per germline, CDR1 MGHRA and CDR2 YSYEKL. The CDR3 DNA reads TGCGCCAGCAGCCAAGTGGGGGCCGCTGAAGCTTTCTTT. Its protein is CASSQVGAAEAFF.